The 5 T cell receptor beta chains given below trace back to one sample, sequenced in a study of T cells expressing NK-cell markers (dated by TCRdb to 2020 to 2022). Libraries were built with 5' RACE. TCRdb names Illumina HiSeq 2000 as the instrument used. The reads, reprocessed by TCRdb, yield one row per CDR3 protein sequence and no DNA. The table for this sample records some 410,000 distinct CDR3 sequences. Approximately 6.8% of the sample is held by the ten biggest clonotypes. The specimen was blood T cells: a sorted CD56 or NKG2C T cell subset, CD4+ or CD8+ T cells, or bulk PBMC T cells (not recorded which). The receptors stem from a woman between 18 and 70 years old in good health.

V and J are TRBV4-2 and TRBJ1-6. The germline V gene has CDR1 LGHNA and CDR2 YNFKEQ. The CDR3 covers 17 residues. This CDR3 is CASSQVSGSSYNSPLHF.

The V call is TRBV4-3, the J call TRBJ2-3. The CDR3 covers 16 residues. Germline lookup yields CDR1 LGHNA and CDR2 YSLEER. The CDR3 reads CASSQDIGGITDTQYF.

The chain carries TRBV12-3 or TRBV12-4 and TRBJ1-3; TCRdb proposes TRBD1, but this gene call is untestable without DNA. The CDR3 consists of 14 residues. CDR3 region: CASSMTASGNTIYF.

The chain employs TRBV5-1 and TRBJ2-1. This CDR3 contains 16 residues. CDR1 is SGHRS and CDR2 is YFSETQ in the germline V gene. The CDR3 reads CASSSIRGGSYNEQFF. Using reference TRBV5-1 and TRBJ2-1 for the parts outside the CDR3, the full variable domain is KAGVTQTPRYLIKTRGQQVTLSCSPISGHRSVSWYQQTPGQGLQFLFEYFSETQRNKGNFPGRFSGRQFSNSRSEMNVSTLELGDSALYLCASSSIRGGSYNEQFFGPGTRLTVL.

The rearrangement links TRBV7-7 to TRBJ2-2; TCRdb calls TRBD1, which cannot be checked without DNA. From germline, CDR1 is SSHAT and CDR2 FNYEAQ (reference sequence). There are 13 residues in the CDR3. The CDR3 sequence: CASGGANTGELFF.